This TCR beta chain was recorded in a study of shared clonotypes between healthy human individuals (dated by TCRdb to 2018 to 2020). Background for the entire study: The cohort comprised two women and three men aged 18 to 49 years. Per donor, three plates each were used for CD4 naive and CD4 memory, two for CD8 naive, and one for CD8 memory. Leukapheresis yielded between about 0.94 and 9.5 billion PBMCs per donor. To estimate repertoire size and how much clonotype sharing occurs between individuals, the study deeply sequenced the blood TCR repertoires of roughly 5 healthy adults. To increase sequencing depth and limit assay-specific biases, TCR repertoire library preparation and sequencing were carried out by different laboratories using diverse techniques. Points the paper makes about the study in general: Based on pairwise subsampling, the degree of clonotype sharing among donors was expected to be affected by sequencing depth. Sharing across a few donors was observed for about 5% of naive CD4, over 3% of naive CD8, about 2.3% of memory CD4, and roughly 0.4% of memory CD8 clonotypes. Only blood was sampled, and tissue TCR repertoires likely differ from those in blood. Incomplete sequencing was indicated by rarefaction of sorted-subset datasets, despite the large sequencing depth. Because the study included only a small number of donors, the genetic and exposure-history diversity represented was limited. Clonotypes shared by all four sorted-subset donors showed higher generation probabilities than non-shared clonotypes. Naive subsets generally had larger estimated clonotype richness than memory subsets.

With regard to this clone: Its specific antigen is unknown. Per-base quality was not reported, and no clone a single base away is much larger than it.

Using the deep immunoSEQ assay, multiplex PCR amplified TCR CDR3 regions from genomic DNA. Genomic DNA extracted from each cell subset was distributed evenly over all wells of several immunoSEQ 96-well plates, and each plate served as one replicate. For sorted subsets, about 0.2 ug genomic DNA, equal to some 30,000 T cell genomes, was loaded into each replicate PCR. Purified libraries were quantified with a Qubit 3.0 fluorometer, sized on a Bioanalyzer 2100, and re-quantified with the KAPA Library Quantification kit. Every immunoSEQ 96-well plate was sequenced on a separate single-read 150-cycle Illumina NextSeq 550 flow cell. As for the authors' bioinformatics: Because the immunoSEQ output held only junctional sequences and lacked quality scores, the filtering could not match the filtering applied to full-length reads. Sequences were annotated with PyIR, a Python wrapper for IgBLAST v1.9, using IMGT germline references to assign V/J genes and CDR3. Reads were filtered out if the reads had weak V/J assignments (E-value above 1e-6), no CDR3, stop codons, out-of-frame junctions, or ambiguous translated residues. V3J clonotypes were defined as sequences sharing the same inferred V gene, J gene, and CDR3 amino acid sequence. The percentage overlap between two repertoires was calculated by dividing the number of shared unique clonotypes by the size of the smaller repertoire. Three approaches were used to assess repertoire richness: RTK rarefaction, the Chao1 estimator, and Recon v2.1 estimates of unobserved clonotypes. OLGA was used to compute generation probabilities for all TCRbeta clonotypes that the gDNA method yielded from a handful of donors. What TCRdb holds here is the immuneACCESS table cut down to in-frame rearrangements. Part of the clones is not present; checked against another copy, under half of the missing clones reflect an unresolved V gene, and the others are unexplained. Clone size and V and J calls were adopted from that table, with D and trimming inferred from the DNA. Across this sample there are about 2.4 million clones, with 93% seen only once. Of the sample, approximately 0.37% is held by the ten largest clones.

Here V drops 2 bases and J drops 4 bases, and the junction holds 2 bases not matched to any gene. The germline V gene (reference sequence) specifies GTSNPN as CDR1 and SVGIG as CDR2. Including cysteine and phenylalanine, the CDR3 has 13 amino acids. Left in the record is the CDR3 DNA by itself, 39 bases read in frame from the first base. The donors were healthy, HIV-negative adults who had no recently reported acute infections or vaccinations. Only Caucasian adults living in Nashville, Tennessee, USA were represented among the donors. CD4+ T cells were enriched by magnetic negative selection; naive cells were then positively selected on CD45RA, and the negative fraction formed the memory subset. Blood was collected by leukapheresis, and PBMCs were isolated by Ficoll-Histopaque density gradient centrifugation and then cryopreserved in liquid nitrogen vapor phase. Purity and quantity of every magnetically sorted T cell population were checked by analytical flow cytometry. Each sorted fraction had its genomic DNA isolated and then quantified by UV absorbance on a Nanodrop 2000c.

The sequence came from a man between 18 and 35 years old in good health. Some clones in this sample may be carry-over from other donors' samples. Sequenced: naive CD4+ T cells from PBMCs. According to the study, the label for this sample's cell subset or site signals: CD45RA+ positively selected. The rearranged chain carries TRBV30 and TRBJ1-3; 7 middle bases align to TRBD1. The nucleotide sequence reads as follows: TGTGCCTGGAGTACAGGGGTAGGAAACACCATATATTTT. This sequence encodes CAWSTGVGNTIYF.